What follows are 15 T cell receptor beta chains derived from one specimen sequenced in a study of T cells after yellow fever vaccination. TCRdb reprocessed the 5' RACE reads via MiXCR and lists one record per CDR3 protein. Of around 300,000 distinct CDR3 sequences in the sample, 10% to 15% are singletons; the top ten hold about 0.51%. The starting material was CD4+ T cells sorted from PBMCs, obtained 45 days after the yellow fever booster vaccination. The receptors shown here come from a young man who received the YFV17D yellow fever vaccine.

The gene calls are TRBV7-2 and TRBJ2-2; no clear D gene. The CDR3 is made up of 13 amino acids. The germline V gene encodes CDR1 SGHTA and CDR2 FQGNSA. V lost 3 bases to trimming and J lost 3 bases, with 5 bases between them. CDR3 coding DNA: TGTGCCAGCAGCTTTTTCGACACCGGGGAGCTGTTTTTT. It translates to CASSFFDTGELFF.

The sample holds a few counts of this clonotype. V and J are TRBV7-9 and TRBJ1-3; 8 nucleotides line up with TRBD1. The CDR3 covers 14 residues. Per the germline V gene, CDR1 is SEHNR and CDR2 is FQNEAQ (reference sequence). V gave up 5 bases and J gave up 4 bases; unmatched junction bases: 4. The CDR3 here is CASSPTGVGNTIYF. In DNA form, the CDR3 reads TGTGCCAGCAGCCCGACAGGGGTCGGAAACACCATATATTTT.

This chain uses TRBV11-1 with TRBJ2-5; TRBD2 matches at 7 bases. V lost 5 bases to trimming and J lost 1 base; unmatched junction nucleotides: 4. This CDR3 contains 14 residues. Germline V CDR1 and CDR2: SGHAT, FQDESV (reference sequence). The CDR3 DNA reads TGTGCCAGCAGCGCCTGGGGGGGCCAAGAGACCCAGTACTTC. This translates into CASSAWGGQETQYF.

The chain combines TRBV28 with TRBJ2-7; D ambiguous. CDR1 and CDR2 from the germline V gene are MDHEN and SYDVKM. This CDR3 is built from 14 residues. Trimming left V 4 bases short and J 6 bases short, with 16 bases between. CDR3 amino acids: CASSSSPRGFEQYF. The CDR3 nucleotides are TGTGCCAGCAGTTCCTCCCCCCGCGGTTTCGAGCAGTACTTC. The variable domain in full, completed from reference TRBV28 and TRBJ2-7, reads DVKVTQSSRYLVKRTGEKVFLECVQDMDHENMFWYRQDPGLGLRLIYFSYDVKMKEKGDIPEGYSVSREKKERFSLILESASTNQTSMYLCASSSSPRGFEQYFGPGTRLTVT.

J is TRBJ2-5 and V is TRBV10-3; TRBD1 matches 9 bases. Germline V lookup: CDR1 ENHRY, CDR2 SYGVKD. The CDR3 is 15 amino acids. V lost 8 bases to trimming and J lost 2 bases; unmatched junction nucleotides: 9. CDR3 loop: CAIASDRGAQETQYF. The CDR3 DNA reads TGTGCCATCGCGTCGGACAGGGGTGCACAAGAGACCCAGTACTTC.

As DNA, the CDR3 is TGCGCCAGCAGTGAGTCGAGAGGGGACCAAGAGACCCAGTACTTC. It codes for CASSESRGDQETQYF. The genes are TRBV10-1 and TRBJ2-5, with D possibly called TRBD1 or TRBD2 (5 bases each). Germline values: CDR1 WNHNN, CDR2 SYGVQD (reference sequence). The CDR3 contains 15 residues. V was cut by 0 bases and J by 0 bases, with 8 bases left in between.

This clonotype appeared a few times. The chain links TRBV12-3 or TRBV12-4 to TRBJ2-4; 7 nucleotides align to TRBD1. This CDR3 has 14 amino acids. V shed 6 bases, J shed 3 bases, and the junction held 5 bases outside the gene matches. The CDR3: CASRPGTDKNIQYF. In nucleotides, the CDR3 is TGTGCCAGCAGACCCGGGACAGACAAAAACATTCAGTACTTC.

The V call is TRBV7-2, the J call TRBJ1-1; 8 bases match TRBD1. CDR3 length: 13 amino acids. V gave up 2 bases and J gave up 5 bases; unmatched junction bases: 1. CDR1 and CDR2 (germline): SGHTA, FQGNSA. CDR3 amino acids: CASSLYRGTEAFF. The CDR3 coding sequence is TGTGCCAGCAGCTTATACAGGGGGACTGAAGCTTTCTTT.

There are a few counts of this clonotype. The chain combines TRBV20-1 with TRBJ2-7; D gene uncertain. From germline, CDR1 is DFQATT and CDR2 SNEGSKA (reference sequence). With 0 bases removed from V and 5 bases from J, the gap between germline ends came to 5 bases. This CDR3 contains 11 residues. The CDR3 DNA reads TGCAGTGCTAGAGATGTAAACGAGCAGTACTTC. It yields the protein CSARDVNEQYF.

The rearrangement links TRBV15 to TRBJ1-2; no clear D gene. V was trimmed by 0 bases and J by 3 bases, leaving 5 bases between them. Germline CDR1 LNHNV, CDR2 YYDKDF (reference sequence). This CDR3 spans 13 amino acids. The DNA of the CDR3 is TGTGCCACCAGCAGAGAGGCAGACTATGGCTACACCTTC. Protein product: CATSREADYGYTF.

This clonotype was observed at least ten times. The chain recombines TRBV27 with TRBJ2-7, with TRBD2 identical over 10 bases. CDR1 is MNHEY, CDR2 SMNVEV, per germline (reference sequence). The CDR3 has 15 amino acids. V lost 5 bases to trimming and J lost 6 bases; unmatched junction nucleotides: 10. CDR3 residues: CASSTGRLAGAEQYF. CDR3 nucleotides: TGTGCCAGCAGTACTGGGAGGCTAGCGGGAGCCGAGCAGTACTTC.

This clonotype was seen ten or more times. The chain links TRBV12-3 or TRBV12-4 to TRBJ2-1; a possible D gene is TRBD1 (6 bases). The CDR3 covers 16 residues. Trimming took 8 bases from V and 2 from J, leaving 19 bases between them. The CDR3 spells CASYPVGGAAYNEQFF. CDR3 coding DNA: TGTGCCAGCTATCCCGTAGGGGGAGCGGCCTACAATGAGCAGTTCTTC.

This clonotype was found a few times. The chain recombines TRBV2 with TRBJ2-1; possible D gene TRBD1, 5 bases. This CDR3 region has 17 residues. Per germline, CDR1 SNHLY and CDR2 FYNNEI. V lost 8 bases, J lost 5 bases, and 25 bases lay in between. The CDR3 is CASLPESVRAGHNEQFF. The CDR3, as DNA: TGTGCCAGCCTCCCGGAATCAGTCAGGGCTGGTCACAATGAGCAGTTCTTC.

Comment on this clonotype: The junction differs from germline at one of its ends, possibly a read error. The chain combines TRBV5-6 with TRBJ2-2, with 10 nucleotides matching TRBD1. CDR3 length: 15 amino acids. Germline V gene lookup returns CDR1 SGHDT and CDR2 YYEEEE. In DNA form, the CDR3 reads TGTGCCAGCAGCTTCAGGGACAGGGGCACCTGGGAGCTGTTTTTT. Amino acids: CASSFRDRGTWELFF. Full variable domain (remainder filled in from reference TRBV5-6 and TRBJ2-2): DAGVTQSPTHLIKTRGQQVTLRCSPKSGHDTVSWYQQALGQGPQFIFQYYEEEERQRGNFPDRFSGHQFPNYSSELNVNALLLGDSALYLCASSFRDRGTWELFFGEGSRLTVL.

The rearrangement links TRBV19 to TRBJ2-7, with D tentatively TRBD2 (6 bases). Trimming took 7 bases from V and 4 from J, leaving 14 bases between them. The CDR3 consists of 13 residues. Per the germline V gene, CDR1 is LNHDA and CDR2 is SQIVND (reference sequence). The CDR3 DNA sequence: TGTGCCAGTATGGGTAGCGGAACTTACGAGCAGTACTTC. It yields the protein CASMGSGTYEQYF.